The 22 T cell receptor beta chains below were found in one sample sequenced in a study of T cells after yellow fever vaccination. Each CDR3 protein is one row after TCRdb ran MiXCR on the 5' RACE reads. The sample gives fewer than 450,000 distinct CDR3 sequences, 3.5% to 4.5% of which show up once; approximately 24% is in the top ten. Specimen: PBMCs, collected 5 days after the yellow fever booster vaccination. These receptors were collected from a man between 18 and 35 years old who received the YFV17D yellow fever vaccine.

Only a few counts were recorded for this clonotype. The V gene is TRBV28, the J gene TRBJ2-3; a possible D gene is TRBD1 (6 bases). Looked up from germline, CDR1 is MDHEN and CDR2 is SYDVKM. CDR3 length: 15 residues. The V gene lost 6 bases and the J gene lost 0 bases, with 13 bases spanning the gap. CDR3 nucleotides: TGTGCCAGCAGCAGGAACAGGGCCAGCACAGATACGCAGTATTTT. Its translation is CASSRNRASTDTQYF. The variable domain in full, completed from reference TRBV28 and TRBJ2-3, reads DVKVTQSSRYLVKRTGEKVFLECVQDMDHENMFWYRQDPGLGLRLIYFSYDVKMKEKGDIPEGYSVSREKKERFSLILESASTNQTSMYLCASSRNRASTDTQYFGPGTRLTVL.

CDR3 DNA sequence: TGCGCCAGCAGCTTGTCAGGGAGAGCCTACCAAGAGACCCAGTACTTC. Protein product: CASSLSGRAYQETQYF. This chain connects TRBV5-1 to TRBJ2-5; D could derive from TRBD1 or TRBD2 (5 bases each). Trimming pared 1 base from V and 0 bases from J, leaving 13 bases between. The germline CDR1 and CDR2 sequences are SGHRS and YFSETQ. This CDR3 spans 16 amino acids.

This clonotype has more than one count but fewer than ten. V usage is TRBV18 and J usage is TRBJ2-6; D assignment may be TRBD1 or TRBD2 (5 bases each). Germline CDR1 is KGHSH and CDR2 is LQKENI. V shed 0 bases and J shed 4 bases, with 7 bases lying between them. The length of the CDR3 is 15 residues. The CDR3 here is CASSPPRDGANVLTF. CDR3 sequence (DNA): TGTGCCAGCTCACCACCCAGGGACGGGGCCAACGTCCTGACTTTC.

This clonotype has a handful of counts. The J gene is TRBJ1-2, the V gene TRBV5-1, with D tentatively TRBD1 (5 bases). The CDR3 is 14 amino acids. Trimming removed 0 bases from V and 4 bases from J, with 10 bases in between. CDR1 is SGHRS and CDR2 is YFSETQ in the germline V gene. The DNA for the CDR3 is TGCGCCAGCAGCTTGGGACAGTTGAGCTATGGCTACACCTTC. Translating gives CASSLGQLSYGYTF.

This clonotype appeared many times. The V call is TRBV5-1, the J call TRBJ2-7; D remains unclear. The V gene lost 2 bases and the J gene lost 0 bases, with 12 bases spanning the gap. CDR1 is SGHRS and CDR2 is YFSETQ in the germline V gene. CDR3 length: 15 amino acids. The DNA for the CDR3 is TGCGCCAGCAGCTTTGTAGTTGTTGGCTCCTACGAGCAGTACTTC. This translates into CASSFVVVGSYEQYF. The full variable domain, completed using reference TRBV5-1 and TRBJ2-7, is KAGVTQTPRYLIKTRGQQVTLSCSPISGHRSVSWYQQTPGQGLQFLFEYFSETQRNKGNFPGRFSGRQFSNSRSEMNVSTLELGDSALYLCASSFVVVGSYEQYFGPGTRLTVT.

This clonotype was counted a few times. The J gene is TRBJ2-7, the V gene TRBV18, with TRBD1 matching over 8 bases. The trim removed 3 bases at V and 4 bases at J, leaving 2 bases unmatched. In germline, CDR1 is KGHSH, CDR2 LQKENI. This CDR3 spans 13 amino acids. The DNA for the CDR3 is TGTGCCAGCTCACCGACAGGGGAATACGAGCAGTACGTC. Amino acids: CASSPTGEYEQYV.

This clonotype was detected a few times. The chain has TRBV7-2 and TRBJ2-7; possible D gene TRBD1, 6 bases. The germline V gene has CDR1 SGHTA and CDR2 FQGNSA. The CDR3 has 13 residues. V lost 5 bases to trimming and J lost 4 bases, with 12 bases between them. The CDR3 reads CASSLWDNYEQYF. CDR3 coding DNA: TGTGCCAGCAGCCTTTGGGACAATTACGAGCAGTACTTC.

This clonotype has only a few counts. The gene calls are TRBV18 and TRBJ2-7, with 7 bases aligning to TRBD1. With V trimmed by 5 bases and J by 7 bases, 17 bases remained unmatched. The CDR3 covers 16 residues. Germline V gene data show CDR1 as KGHSH and CDR2 as LQKENI. CDR3 protein: CASSSTAVMTGQEQYV. In DNA form, the CDR3 reads TGTGCCAGCTCATCGACCGCCGTGATGACAGGGCAAGAGCAGTACGTC.

At least ten counts were recorded for this clonotype. V usage is TRBV24-1 and J usage is TRBJ1-5; the match to TRBD1 covers 7 bases. The CDR3 has 16 amino acids. Trimming cost V 3 bases and J 1 base; bases outside gene matches: 5. Germline-derived CDR1 and CDR2 are KGHDR and SFDVKD. CDR3 region: CATSDRDSPSNQPQHF. In nucleotides, the CDR3 is TGTGCCACCAGTGATCGGGACAGCCCCAGCAATCAGCCCCAGCATTTT.

This clonotype was counted at least ten times. The V gene is TRBV20-1, the J gene TRBJ2-7; no firm D call. Germline CDR1 and CDR2: DFQATT and SNEGSKA (reference sequence). Trimming pared 4 bases from V and 0 bases from J, leaving 10 bases between. CDR3 length: 13 residues. The DNA for the CDR3 is TGCAGTGCTACTAGTCCGTCCTCCTACGAGCAGTACGTC. Translating it yields CSATSPSSYEQYV.

This chain connects TRBV30 to TRBJ1-1, with D unclear. The germline gives CDR1 GTSNPN, CDR2 SVGIG (reference sequence). Trimming stripped 0 bases from V and 1 base from J, with 12 bases between. The CDR3 runs to 15 residues. The CDR3 region has the DNA TGTGCCTGGAGTGTACTAGTTGGGAGGAACACTGAAGCTTTCTTT. It codes for CAWSVLVGRNTEAFF.

This clonotype was detected a few times. The chain employs TRBV27 and TRBJ2-7; 9 bases map to TRBD1. Germline V gives CDR1 MNHEY, CDR2 SMNVEV (reference sequence). V shed 3 bases and J 8 bases; nucleotides not matched to a gene: 8. The CDR3 totals 14 residues. This CDR3 reads CASSFEQGTGKQYF. CDR3 sequence (DNA): TGTGCCAGCAGTTTTGAGCAGGGGACAGGGAAGCAGTACTTC.

This clonotype was seen more than once but under ten times. CDR3 region: CASSFSPKETQYF. As DNA, the CDR3 is TGTGCCAGCAGCTTCTCCCCTAAAGAGACCCAGTACTTC. The chain couples TRBV5-6 to TRBJ2-5; D is ambiguous. This CDR3 is 13 amino acids long. Germline V gene sequence: CDR1 SGHDT, CDR2 YYEEEE. V gave up 2 bases and J gave up 3 bases, with 8 bases separating them.

In this sample, this clonotype turned up many times. This rearrangement joins TRBV12-3 or TRBV12-4 to TRBJ2-3; D might be TRBD1 or TRBD2, each matching 7 bases. V was clipped by 8 bases and J by 4 bases, with 13 bases between them. The CDR3 is 13 amino acids. The CDR3 is CASGGRGPDTQYF. CDR3 DNA: TGTGCCAGCGGGGGGAGGGGGCCAGATACGCAGTATTTT.

This chain uses TRBV4-3 with TRBJ1-3; D not certain. The CDR3 has 18 residues. Trimming shortened V by 0 bases and J by 4 bases, and 19 bases separated the two germline ends. Germline values: CDR1 LGHNA, CDR2 YSLEER. CDR3 in amino acids: CASSQDGDPLIGGNTIYF. CDR3 DNA: TGCGCCAGCAGCCAAGACGGAGACCCCCTGATTGGAGGAAACACCATATATTTT.

This clonotype was counted a few times. In DNA form, the CDR3 reads TGCGCCAGCAGTCCCCCGAGGGGTGTACGGACAGATACCTACGAGCAGTACGTC. It specifies CASSPPRGVRTDTYEQYV. The J gene is TRBJ2-7, the V gene TRBV23-1, with a weak D call TRBD1 (6 bases). TRBV23-1 counts as an open reading frame of uncertain function. V was clipped by 4 bases and J by 2 bases, with 24 bases between them. CDR3 length: 18 residues.

The rearrangement joins TRBV27 to TRBJ1-6; 7 positions match TRBD1. CDR3 length equals 14 residues. The germline V gene has CDR1 MNHEY and CDR2 SMNVEV (reference sequence). Trimming took 6 bases from V and 9 from J; bases not matched to a gene: 8. The CDR3 reads CASRRDSPPSPLHF. The CDR3 DNA reads as TGTGCCAGCAGAAGGGACAGTCCTCCTTCACCCCTCCACTTT.

At least ten counts were recorded for this clonotype. The V and J genes are TRBV20-1 and TRBJ1-6; D is possibly TRBD1 (5 bases). This CDR3 contains 15 residues. The V end lost 1 base, the J end lost 5 bases, and 12 bases lay between the germline ends. Germline lookup yields CDR1 DFQATT and CDR2 SNEGSKA (reference sequence). The CDR3 nucleotides read TGCAGTGCTAGAGCTGGACACACGAATAATTCACCCCTCCACTTT. It translates to CSARAGHTNNSPLHF.

This clonotype was recorded at least ten times. The chain is built from TRBV12-3 or TRBV12-4 and TRBJ1-4; tentatively, D is TRBD1 (5 bases). The CDR3 is 15 amino acids. The V end lost 7 bases, the J end lost 11 bases, and 23 bases lay between the germline ends. The CDR3 DNA follows: TGTGCCAGCAATGATTCCCGGGACCCATCACAGAAACTGTTTTTT. Translating gives CASNDSRDPSQKLFF.

This clonotype occurred a few times. The rearrangement uses TRBV7-2 and TRBJ2-3; 10 nucleotides align to TRBD2. The CDR3 runs 20 residues. V was pared by 5 bases and J by 2 bases, with 19 bases of the junction left unmatched. Germline CDR1 SGHTA, CDR2 FQGNSA. The CDR3 loop reads CASSARFGILAGAFTDTQYF. The CDR3 region has the DNA TGTGCCAGCAGCGCCCGTTTCGGAATTCTAGCGGGGGCCTTCACAGATACGCAGTATTTT. Filled out from reference TRBV7-2 and TRBJ2-3, the complete variable domain reads GAGVSQSPSNKVTEKGKDVELRCDPISGHTALYWYRQSLGQGLEFLIYFQGNSAPDKSGLPSDRFSAERTGGSVSTLTIQRTQQEDSAVYLCASSARFGILAGAFTDTQYFGPGTRLTVL.

The chain links TRBV12-3 or TRBV12-4 to TRBJ1-1; D is undetermined. The CDR3 is made up of 14 amino acids. With 1 base removed from V and 5 bases from J, the gap between germline ends came to 11 bases. Here the CDR3 reads CASSLGLRPTEAFF. In nucleotides, the CDR3 is TGTGCCAGCAGTTTAGGCCTGAGGCCAACTGAAGCTTTCTTT.

The rearrangement uses TRBV28 and TRBJ2-1; D gene uncertain. CDR3 length: 14 amino acids. Trimming left V 7 bases short and J 8 bases short, with 18 bases between. Germline V gene lookup returns CDR1 MDHEN and CDR2 SYDVKM. The CDR3 is CASKYDNPFYEQFF. As DNA, the CDR3 is TGTGCCAGCAAATACGACAACCCCTTCTATGAGCAGTTCTTC.